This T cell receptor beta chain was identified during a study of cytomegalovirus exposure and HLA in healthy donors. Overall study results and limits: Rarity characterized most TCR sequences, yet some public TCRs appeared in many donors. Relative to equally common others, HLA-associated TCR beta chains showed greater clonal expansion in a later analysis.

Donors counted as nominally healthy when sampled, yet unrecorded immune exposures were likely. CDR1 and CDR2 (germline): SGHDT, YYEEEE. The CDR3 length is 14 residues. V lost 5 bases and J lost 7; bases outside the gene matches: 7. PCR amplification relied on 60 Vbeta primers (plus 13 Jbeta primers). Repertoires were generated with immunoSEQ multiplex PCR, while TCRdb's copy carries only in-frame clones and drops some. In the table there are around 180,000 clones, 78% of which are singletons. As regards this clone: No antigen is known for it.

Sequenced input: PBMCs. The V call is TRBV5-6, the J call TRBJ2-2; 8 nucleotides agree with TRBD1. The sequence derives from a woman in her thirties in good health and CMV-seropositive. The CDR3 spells CASRLTGGRGELFF. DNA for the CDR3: TGTGCCAGCAGACTTACAGGGGGACGCGGGGAGCTGTTTTTT.